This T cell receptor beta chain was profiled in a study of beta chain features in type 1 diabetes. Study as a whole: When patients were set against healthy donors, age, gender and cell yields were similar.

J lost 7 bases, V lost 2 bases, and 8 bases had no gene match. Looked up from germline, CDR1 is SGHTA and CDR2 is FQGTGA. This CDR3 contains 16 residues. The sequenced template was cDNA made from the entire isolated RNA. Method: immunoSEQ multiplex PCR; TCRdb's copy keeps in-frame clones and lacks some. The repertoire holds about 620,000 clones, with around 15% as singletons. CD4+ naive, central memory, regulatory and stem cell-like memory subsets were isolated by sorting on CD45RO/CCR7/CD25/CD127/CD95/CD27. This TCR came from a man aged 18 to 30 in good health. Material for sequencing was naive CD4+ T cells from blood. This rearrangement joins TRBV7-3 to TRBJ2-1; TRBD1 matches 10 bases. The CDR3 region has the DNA TGTGCCAGCAGCTTATCACGGGACAGGGGAGCGAATGAGCAGTTCTTC. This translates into CASSLSRDRGANEQFF.